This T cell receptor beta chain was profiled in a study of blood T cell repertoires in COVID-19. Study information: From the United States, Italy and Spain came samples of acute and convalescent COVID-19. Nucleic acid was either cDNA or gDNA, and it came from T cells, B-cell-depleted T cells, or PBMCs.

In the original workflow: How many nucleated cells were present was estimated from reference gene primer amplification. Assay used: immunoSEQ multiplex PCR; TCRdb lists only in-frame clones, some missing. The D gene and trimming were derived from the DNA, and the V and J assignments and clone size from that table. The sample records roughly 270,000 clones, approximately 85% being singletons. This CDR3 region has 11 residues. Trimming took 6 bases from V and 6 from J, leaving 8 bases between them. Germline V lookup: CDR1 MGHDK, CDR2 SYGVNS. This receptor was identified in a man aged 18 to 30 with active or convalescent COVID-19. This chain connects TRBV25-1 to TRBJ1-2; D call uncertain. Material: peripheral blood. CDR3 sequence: CASSTVHGYTF. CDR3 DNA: TGTGCCAGCAGCACAGTACATGGCTACACCTTC.